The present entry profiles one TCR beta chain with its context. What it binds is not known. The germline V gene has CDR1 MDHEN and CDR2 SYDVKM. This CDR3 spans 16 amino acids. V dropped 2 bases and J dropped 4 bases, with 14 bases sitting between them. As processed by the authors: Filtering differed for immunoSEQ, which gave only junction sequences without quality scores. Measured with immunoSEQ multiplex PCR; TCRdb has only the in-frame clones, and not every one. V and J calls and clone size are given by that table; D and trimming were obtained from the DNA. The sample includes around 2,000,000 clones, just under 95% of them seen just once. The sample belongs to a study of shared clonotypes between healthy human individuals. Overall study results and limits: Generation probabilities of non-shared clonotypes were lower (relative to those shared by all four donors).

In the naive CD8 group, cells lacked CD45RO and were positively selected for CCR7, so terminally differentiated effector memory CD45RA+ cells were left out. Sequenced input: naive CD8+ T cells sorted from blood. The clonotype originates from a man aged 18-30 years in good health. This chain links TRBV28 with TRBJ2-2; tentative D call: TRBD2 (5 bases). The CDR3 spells CASSLTLVAGTGELFF. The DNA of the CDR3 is TGTGCCAGCAGTTTAACTTTGGTTGCGGGCACCGGGGAGCTGTTTTTT.